This entry features one TCR beta chain sequence. Its recognized antigen is unknown. One base away there is no much larger clone; base qualities are not given. Participants in the prospective study were enrolled through a virtual design, were aged roughly 18 to 90 years, and lived in 24 United States geographic areas. In the prospective study, participants were assigned to cohorts based on the clinical history participants reported in a screening survey and a study questionnaire. ImmuneRACE Cohort 3 recovered participants were defined by two consecutive negative NP/OP PCR tests, healthcare professional clearance, or symptom resolution. Each participant in the prospective study had whole blood, serum and a nasopharyngeal or oropharyngeal swab collected by mobile phlebotomists. Participants in the prospective study had the option to provide additional blood draws and questionnaires over a roughly 2-month period. Blood samples from the prospective study were shipped frozen or at room temperature prior to DNA extraction.

This sample was included in a study of blood T cell repertoires in COVID-19 (dated by TCRdb to 2019 to 2021). Looking at the study overall: Samples covering the acute and convalescent phases of COVID-19 were provided by collaborators in the United States, Italy and Spain. A de-identified subject ID, COVID-19 status, age in years and sex were almost always included in the sample metadata. The material from the prospective study consisted of cDNA or gDNA derived from T cells, B-cell-depleted T cells, or PBMCs. The samples were drawn from the first 160 participants of the ongoing ImmuneRACE study and from over a thousand subjects provided by 6 global collaborators. The dataset comprised deeply sampled blood TCRbeta repertoires from subjects exposed to, actively infected with, or recovered from COVID-19. A freely available public database, intended as a resource for researchers studying the immune response to SARS-CoV-2, is where the repertoires were released. Where HLA class I and class II types were available, the types were taken from metadata supplied by the sample provider, not from assay-based typing. Study-wide conclusions, independent of this receptor: How much clinical and demographic metadata was included differed by source and by participant, and the metadata was provided uncurated.

CDR1 and CDR2, per the germline V gene (reference sequence), are SGHNT and YYREEE. Its CDR3 holds 16 amino acids, cysteine through phenylalanine. Only CDR3 DNA remains: 48 bases, in frame from the first base. Trimming takes 0 bases from V and 0 bases from J, and the germline ends sit 13 bases apart. TCRbeta CDR3 regions were amplified from genomic DNA by means of the immunoSEQ Assay, a bias-controlled multiplex PCR. In the source study's methods: Within the assay, amplification of reference gene primers was used to estimate how many nucleated cells each sample contained. To quantify the absolute abundance of each unique TCRbeta CDR3 rearrangement, sequence reads were collapsed and filtered. Productive Simpson clonality was computed per sample as the square root of Simpson's diversity index over productive rearrangements. TCRdb took over this immuneACCESS table, retaining in-frame rearrangements with V and J assigned. Such tables are incomplete; in checked studies, under half of the missing clones stem from an unresolved V gene, and the remainder is unexplained. For V, J and clone size, that table is used; D and trimming come from the DNA. In this sample the table shows more than 300,000 clones, roughly 91% of which occur a single time. The leading ten clones occupy roughly 10% of the sample.

The sequenced sample consisted of PBMCs or T cells enriched from blood (not recorded which). The sequence joins TRBV5-4 to TRBJ2-7; the D region possibly corresponds to TRBD2 (5 bases align). The receptor comes from a woman between 25 and 40 years old who had recovered from COVID-19. The CDR3 protein: CASSLELAGPSYEQYF. The nucleotides are TGTGCCAGCAGCTTGGAGCTGGCGGGTCCCTCCTACGAGCAGTACTTC.